This T cell receptor (beta chain) originates from a study of regulatory T cells in long-lasting Graves disease. The V end was cut by 0 bases, the J end by 2 bases, with 7 bases between. This CDR3 has 14 residues. Per germline, CDR1 DFQATT and CDR2 SNEGSKA (reference sequence). The sample's time point: newly diagnosed GD, antithyroid drugs for less than 3 months. Following extraction of RNA from PBMCs, that RNA was used to make the TCR library. The authors built TCR beta libraries using iRepertoire HTBI primers and Arm-PCR of CDR3 regions. MiXCR, applied by TCRdb to the multiplex PCR reads, yields one record per CDR3 protein. The data contain roughly 410,000 distinct CDR3 sequences, approximately 15% of them singletons. The table lists this clonotype with many counts. The antigen remains undetermined. Study-wide results and limits: No thyroid tissue was studied; the work used peripheral blood only. Persistent disease favored TRBV28, TRBJ1-2 and TRBJ2-5.

The data were also submitted as part of a second study, on T cells in Graves' hyperthyroidism and ophthalmopathy.

This receptor was obtained from a woman aged 40 to 55 with Graves disease. This sample comprised peripheral blood mononuclear cells (PBMCs), obtained at new diagnosis, from a patient treated with antithyroid drugs. The chain employs TRBV20-1 and TRBJ1-4; D ambiguous. Written as DNA, the CDR3 is TGCAGTGCTAGAGAACAGATGACTAATGAAAAACTGTTTTTT. It is translated as CSAREQMTNEKLFF.